Each of the 24 T cell receptor beta chains below was sequenced from the same sample in a study of T cell changes during pregnancy in multiple sclerosis. Repertoires were generated with immunoSEQ multiplex PCR, while TCRdb's copy carries only in-frame clones and drops some. The repertoire holds 64,000 or so clones, with 90% to 97% as singletons. The material sequenced was CD8+ T cells from peripheral blood mononuclear cells, taken after pregnancy. All receptors derive from a female donor with multiple sclerosis, enrolled in a pregnancy study.

This chain connects TRBV4-1 to TRBJ1-2; D gene unclear. Germline-derived CDR1 and CDR2 are MGHRA and YSYEKL. The CDR3 runs 14 residues. V lost 0 bases and J 3 bases, leaving 8 bases between the germline ends. The chain's CDR3 is CASSQDSFDYGYTF. The CDR3, as DNA: TGCGCCAGCAGCCAAGACAGTTTCGACTATGGCTACACCTTC.

The CDR3, as DNA: TGTGCCAGCAGTTTACTAGCCCAAGGGGCAGATACGCAGTATTTT. As protein: CASSLLAQGADTQYF. The chain joins TRBV6-1 to TRBJ2-3, with D maybe TRBD2 (6 bases). Trimming took 5 bases from V and 4 from J, leaving 16 bases between them. The CDR3 spans 15 residues. Germline V gene sequence: CDR1 MNHNS, CDR2 SASEGT.

The chain carries TRBV9 and TRBJ2-5; TRBD1 matches at 8 bases. V trimming: 3 bases; J trimming: 4 bases; junction bases outside the gene matches: 2. Germline CDR1 reads SGDLS; CDR2 reads YYNGEE. There are 13 residues in the CDR3. CDR3 protein: CASSGQGRETQYF. The DNA of the CDR3 is TGTGCCAGCAGCGGACAGGGGCGAGAGACCCAGTACTTC.

The chain couples TRBV28 to TRBJ2-3; maybe TRBD2 (6 bases). Trimming cost V 6 bases and J 4 bases, with 23 bases left between them. The germline V gene encodes CDR1 MDHEN and CDR2 SYDVKM. The CDR3 has 17 residues. The DNA for the CDR3 is TGTGCCAGCAGGGAGTGGCCAACGGGAGTTTTGGCAGATACGCAGTATTTT. This encodes CASREWPTGVLADTQYF.

The rearrangement links TRBV25-1 to TRBJ2-1; TRBD1 agrees at 7 bases. This CDR3 comprises 14 residues. CDR1 is MGHDK and CDR2 is SYGVNS in the germline V gene. Unmatched junction bases numbered 5, after V lost 5 bases and J lost 4 bases. In nucleotides, the CDR3 is TGTGCCAGCAGTCCAGGGGGTATATACAATGAGCAGTTCTTC. This gives the protein CASSPGGIYNEQFF.

The V call is TRBV6-5, the J call TRBJ1-3; D ambiguous. Trimming pared 7 bases from V and 3 bases from J, leaving 16 bases between. The CDR3 is 15 amino acids. CDR1 is MNHEY and CDR2 is SVGAGI in the germline V gene. The CDR3 sequence: CASIGLSTYGNTIYF. The CDR3 region has the DNA TGTGCCAGCATTGGGCTGTCTACTTATGGAAACACCATATATTTT.

For the CDR3, the DNA is TGTGCCATCTCCGGACTAGCGAACTCCTACGAGCAGTACTTC. This sequence encodes CAISGLANSYEQYF. The chain employs TRBV10-3 and TRBJ2-7; 9 bases align to TRBD2. The CDR3 consists of 14 residues. Trimming cost V 8 bases and J 0 bases; bases outside gene matches: 5. Germline values: CDR1 ENHRY, CDR2 SYGVKD.

V and J are TRBV7-9 and TRBJ2-1; 8 bases agree with TRBD2. CDR3 length equals 16 residues. Looked up from germline, CDR1 is SEHNR and CDR2 is FQNEAQ (reference sequence). V shed 1 base, J shed 7 bases, and the junction held 9 bases outside the gene matches. The CDR3 coding sequence is TGTGCCAGCAGCTTAGAAATGATGGGACTAGATAATGAGCAGTTCTTC. Amino acid sequence: CASSLEMMGLDNEQFF.

This clone was recorded only once. The chain is built from TRBV7-6 and TRBJ2-3; 7 bases map to TRBD2. The V gene end was trimmed by 3 bases and the J gene end by 2 bases; junction bases not matched to a gene: 8. Germline V CDR1 and CDR2: SGHVS, FNYEAQ. This CDR3 region has 16 residues. The CDR3 region has the DNA TGTGCCAGCAGCTTGTCGGGAGGAGGGGCCACAGATACGCAGTATTTT. It is translated as CASSLSGGGATDTQYF.

The chain links TRBV28 to TRBJ2-7; 7 bases match TRBD1. The V segment lost 7 bases and the J segment 6 bases; nucleotides outside the gene matches: 9. Germline V CDR1 and CDR2: MDHEN, SYDVKM. The CDR3 is 13 residues long. In DNA form, the CDR3 reads TGTGCCAGCACCACTAGGACAGGCCTCGAGCAGTACTTC. It encodes CASTTRTGLEQYF.

V is TRBV15 and J is TRBJ2-3; 10 bases are a match to TRBD1. The V segment lost 4 bases and the J segment 4 bases; nucleotides outside the gene matches: 8. The CDR3 has 16 amino acids. The germline gives CDR1 LNHNV, CDR2 YYDKDF (reference sequence). CDR3 in amino acids: CATSTRDRGGPDTQYF. DNA of the CDR3: TGTGCCACCAGCACCCGGGACAGGGGAGGGCCAGATACGCAGTATTTT.

J is TRBJ1-5 and V is TRBV28; no clear D. With 10 bases removed from V and 2 bases from J, the gap between germline ends came to 12 bases. Germline CDR1 reads MDHEN; CDR2 reads SYDVKM. This CDR3 is 13 amino acids long. As DNA, the CDR3 is TGTGCCACACGAGTGTTTGGCAATCAGCCCCAGCATTTT. This translates into CATRVFGNQPQHF. The full variable domain, its missing parts supplied by reference TRBV28 and TRBJ1-5, is DVKVTQSSRYLVKRTGEKVFLECVQDMDHENMFWYRQDPGLGLRLIYFSYDVKMKEKGDIPEGYSVSREKKERFSLILESASTNQTSMYLCATRVFGNQPQHFGDGTRLSIL.

The CDR3 protein is CASSQPYRGRGHRSGELFF. DNA for the CDR3: TGTGCCAGCAGCCAACCCTACCGCGGGAGGGGGCATAGATCCGGGGAGCTGTTTTTT. The genes are TRBV14 and TRBJ2-2, with 9 bases that match TRBD2. The junction had 16 bases not matched to a gene; V was cut back by 2 bases and J by 6 bases. The CDR3 has 19 residues. Germline assignment: CDR1 SGHDN and CDR2 FVKESK. The full variable domain, in which reference TRBV14 and TRBJ2-2 provide the parts outside the CDR3, is EAGVTQFPSHSVIEKGQTVTLRCDPISGHDNLYWYRRVMGKEIKFLLHFVKESKQDESGMPNNRFLAERTGGTYSTLKVQPAELEDSGVYFCASSQPYRGRGHRSGELFFGEGSRLTVL.

In regard to this clone: Other nucleotide sequences from this sample produce the same CDR3. This chain joins TRBV5-4 and TRBJ2-7; TRBD1 agrees at 8 bases. V gave up 4 bases and J gave up 2 bases; unmatched junction bases: 5. This CDR3 comprises 14 residues. Germline lookup yields CDR1 SGHNT and CDR2 YYREEE (reference sequence). CDR3 residues: CASSPMDRAYEQYF. The DNA of the CDR3 is TGTGCCAGCAGCCCCATGGACAGGGCCTACGAGCAGTACTTC.

The rearrangement links TRBV5-6 to TRBJ1-5; D ambiguous. The ends were cut back, 2 bases at V and 2 bases at J, with 14 bases in the middle. Germline CDR1 is SGHDT and CDR2 is YYEEEE. The CDR3 runs to 16 residues. Written as DNA, the CDR3 is TGTGCCAGCAGCTTCTGGGCTACAGCGGGCAATCAGCCCCAGCATTTT. Encoded protein: CASSFWATAGNQPQHF.

V usage is TRBV27 and J usage is TRBJ2-4; D not certain. Germline-derived CDR1 and CDR2 are MNHEY and SMNVEV (reference sequence). The CDR3 runs 15 residues. Trimming took 3 bases from V and 0 from J, leaving 9 bases between them. The CDR3 nucleotides are TGTGCCAGCAGTTTGGTTAAACAAGCCAAAAACATTCAGTACTTC. This sequence encodes CASSLVKQAKNIQYF.

The J gene is TRBJ2-1, the V gene TRBV19, with TRBD2 identical over 10 bases. Germline V gene sequence: CDR1 LNHDA, CDR2 SQIVND (reference sequence). The ends lost 8 bases at V and 9 bases at J; junction bases unmatched: 4. CDR3 length: 12 residues. The CDR3 nucleotides read TGTGCCAGTCCTAGCGGGAGTGGTGAGCAGTTCTTC. Its translation: CASPSGSGEQFF.

The chain links TRBV6-1 to TRBJ2-1, with no clear D. The ends were cut back, 0 bases at V and 9 bases at J, with 12 bases in the middle. This CDR3 contains 14 residues. From germline, CDR1 is MNHNS and CDR2 SASEGT. CDR3 nucleotide sequence: TGTGCCAGCAGTGAAGCACCCGTTTCGGGTGAGCAGTTCTTC. Protein sequence: CASSEAPVSGEQFF.

This chain joins TRBV13 and TRBJ2-1, with 7 bases fitting TRBD2. The CDR3 extends over 16 amino acids. V shed 4 bases, J shed 1 base, and the junction held 7 bases outside the gene matches. Looked up from germline, CDR1 is PRHDT and CDR2 is FYEKMQ (reference sequence). CDR3 bases: TGTGCCAGCAGCTCCAAGCGGGGATTATCCTACAATGAGCAGTTCTTC. It codes for CASSSKRGLSYNEQFF.

The gene calls are TRBV7-6 and TRBJ2-1, with TRBD2 matching 8 bases. This CDR3 contains 17 residues. Germline V gene data show CDR1 as SGHVS and CDR2 as FNYEAQ. J was trimmed by 1 base and V by 2 bases; bases with no gene match: 7. CDR3 sequence: CASSLLLREGSYNEQFF. DNA of the CDR3: TGTGCCAGCAGCTTACTTCTTCGGGAGGGGTCCTACAATGAGCAGTTCTTC.

The J gene is TRBJ2-5, the V gene TRBV7-2; D gene ambiguous. V was trimmed by 5 bases and J by 2 bases, leaving 15 bases between them. The CDR3 consists of 15 residues. In germline, CDR1 is SGHTA, CDR2 FQGNSA. This CDR3 reads CASSLLLPPQETQYF. Here the CDR3 DNA reads TGTGCCAGCAGCCTCCTCCTCCCCCCGCAAGAGACCCAGTACTTC. Supplemented by reference TRBV7-2 and TRBJ2-5, the full variable domain reads GAGVSQSPSNKVTEKGKDVELRCDPISGHTALYWYRQSLGQGLEFLIYFQGNSAPDKSGLPSDRFSAERTGGSVSTLTIQRTQQEDSAVYLCASSLLLPPQETQYFGPGTRLLVL.

This chain connects TRBV13 to TRBJ2-7; no reliable D call. V was clipped by 6 bases and J by 3 bases, with 9 bases between them. CDR3 size: 12 residues. The germline CDR1 and CDR2 sequences are PRHDT and FYEKMQ (reference sequence). The CDR3 region is CASRLTGYEQYF. As DNA, the CDR3 is TGTGCCAGCAGACTGACTGGCTACGAGCAGTACTTC.

This rearrangement joins TRBV7-2 to TRBJ2-7, with TRBD1 matching 7 bases. The germline V gene encodes CDR1 SGHTA and CDR2 FQGNSA. Trimming removed 3 bases from V and 2 bases from J; junction bases left unmatched: 4. The CDR3 contains 14 residues. This chain's CDR3 is CASSFTDRTYEQYF. The CDR3 bases are TGTGCCAGCAGCTTTACGGACAGGACCTACGAGCAGTACTTC.

This clone appeared a single time. The rearrangement uses TRBV28 and TRBJ2-7; D is ambiguous. CDR1 is MDHEN and CDR2 is SYDVKM in the germline V gene. V was shortened by 10 bases and J by 1 base, with 11 bases between the two germline ends. This CDR3 has 12 amino acids. In DNA form, the CDR3 reads TGTGCCACCACTGACATATCCTACGAGCAGTACTTC. This sequence encodes CATTDISYEQYF.